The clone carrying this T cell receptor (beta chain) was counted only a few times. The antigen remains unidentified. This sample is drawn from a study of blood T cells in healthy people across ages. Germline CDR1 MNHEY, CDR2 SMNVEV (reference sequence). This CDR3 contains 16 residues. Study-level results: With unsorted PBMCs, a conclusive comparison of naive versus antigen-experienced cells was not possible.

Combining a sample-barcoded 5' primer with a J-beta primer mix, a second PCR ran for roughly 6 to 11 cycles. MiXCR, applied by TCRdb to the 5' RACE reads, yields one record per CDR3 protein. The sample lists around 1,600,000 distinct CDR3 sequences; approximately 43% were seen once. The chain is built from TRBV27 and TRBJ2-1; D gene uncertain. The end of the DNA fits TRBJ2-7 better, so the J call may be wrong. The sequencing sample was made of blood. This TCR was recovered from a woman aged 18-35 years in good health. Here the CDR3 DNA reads TGTGCCAGCAGTCTAAAGACCTTTGAGACCTACAATGAGCAGTACTTC. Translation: CASSLKTFETYNEQYF.